These 17 T cell receptor beta chains came from one sample sequenced in a study of cytomegalovirus exposure and HLA in healthy donors. The PCR had 60 Vbeta and 13 Jbeta primers. Profiled with immunoSEQ multiplex PCR; TCRdb holds only in-frame clones, not every one. The sample includes 130,000 or so clones, around 80% seen only once; the top ten take under 2%. Sequencing was carried out using PBMCs. The receptor set was obtained from a female donor in good health and CMV-seropositive.

There are a few counts of this clone. The CDR3 reads CATTGDAAYEQYF. CDR3 coding DNA: TGTGCCACTACGGGGGACGCAGCCTACGAGCAGTACTTC. This chain joins TRBV6-1 and TRBJ2-7; TRBD2 is a possible D gene (6 bases). This CDR3 is 13 amino acids long. The germline CDR1 and CDR2 sequences are MNHNS and SASEGT. V was cut by 10 bases and J by 2 bases, with 15 bases left in between.

The chain has TRBV6-5 and TRBJ2-7; TRBD1 is a possible D gene (6 bases). Germline V gene sequence: CDR1 MNHEY, CDR2 SVGAGI. The CDR3 contains 11 residues. Trimming removed 7 bases at V and 5 bases at J, with 9 bases between. This CDR3 is CASTDRNEQYF. The CDR3 DNA is TGTGCCAGCACAGACAGGAACGAGCAGTACTTC.

V usage is TRBV9 and J usage is TRBJ2-2; D is perhaps TRBD2 (6 bases). Germline CDR1 reads SGDLS; CDR2 reads YYNGEE. This CDR3 is built from 17 residues. The V end lost 4 bases, the J end lost 3 bases, and 19 bases lay between the germline ends. CDR3 loop: CASSPFVVAGHTGELFF. The CDR3 region has the DNA TGTGCCAGCAGCCCCTTTGTTGTGGCGGGACACACCGGGGAGCTGTTTTTT.

This sequence joins TRBV9 and TRBJ1-2; the D gene is possibly TRBD1 (5 bases). This CDR3 region has 14 residues. CDR1 and CDR2 (germline): SGDLS, YYNGEE. Trimming took 0 bases from V and 4 from J, leaving 10 bases between them. CDR3 sequence reads: CASSVGQGFYGYTF. Written as DNA, the CDR3 is TGTGCCAGCAGCGTAGGGCAGGGATTCTATGGCTACACCTTC.

V gene TRBV11-2 combines with J gene TRBJ2-7; D not resolved. CDR3 size: 11 residues. The germline V gene encodes CDR1 SGHAT and CDR2 FQNNGV. With 6 bases removed from V and 5 bases from J, the gap between germline ends came to 8 bases. CDR3 in DNA: TGTGCCAGCAGAAATTTCGACGAGCAGTACTTC. As protein: CASRNFDEQYF.

V usage is TRBV7-2 and J usage is TRBJ2-7, with 9 bases lining up with TRBD2. V trimming: 1 base; J trimming: 3 bases; junction bases outside the gene matches: 7. This CDR3 region has 16 residues. Germline-derived CDR1 and CDR2 are SGHTA and FQGNSA. The CDR3 nucleotides read TGTGCCAGCAGCTTAGTCTCAGGACTAGCGATCTACGAGCAGTACTTC. As protein: CASSLVSGLAIYEQYF.

The rearrangement links TRBV2 to TRBJ1-6; tentative D call: TRBD1 (6 bases). The V end was cut by 7 bases, the J end by 0 bases, with 7 bases between. This CDR3 is built from 14 residues. Germline V gene lookup returns CDR1 SNHLY and CDR2 FYNNEI. The CDR3 protein is CASKQGSYNSPLHF. In nucleotides, the CDR3 is TGTGCCAGCAAACAGGGCTCCTATAATTCACCCCTCCACTTT.

The chain employs TRBV29-1 and TRBJ2-5; no clear D gene. CDR1 and CDR2 (germline): SQVTM, ANQGSEA. Trimming took off 3 bases at V and 4 bases at J, with 15 bases between the two ends. This CDR3 is 14 amino acids long. The CDR3 sequence: CSVEERSFRETQYF. The CDR3 DNA follows: TGCAGCGTTGAGGAGAGATCCTTTCGAGAGACCCAGTACTTC.

The chain uses TRBV9 and TRBJ2-1, with TRBD2 matching over 13 bases. After removal of 0 bases from V and 7 bases from J, the junction contained 4 bases not matched to a gene. The germline V gene has CDR1 SGDLS and CDR2 YYNGEE. The CDR3 loop spans 16 amino acids. Here the CDR3 reads CASSVAGLAGVNEQFF. CDR3 bases: TGTGCCAGCAGCGTAGCAGGACTAGCGGGGGTTAATGAGCAGTTCTTC.

The sample holds a few counts of this clone. The CDR3 sequence: CASSLEFERNSYEQYF. In nucleotides, the CDR3 is TGTGCCAGCAGCTTAGAATTTGAGCGGAACTCCTACGAGCAGTACTTC. The chain links TRBV7-6 to TRBJ2-7; D may be TRBD2 (5 bases). Germline CDR1 is SGHVS and CDR2 is FNYEAQ. The CDR3 has 16 amino acids. Trimming removed 1 base at V and 0 bases at J, with 13 bases between.

The V and J genes are TRBV2 and TRBJ1-3, with D perhaps matching TRBD1 (5 bases). CDR3 size: 14 residues. Trimming removed 3 bases from V and 3 bases from J, with 9 bases in between. Looked up from germline, CDR1 is SNHLY and CDR2 is FYNNEI. This CDR3 is CASSEGLLGNTIYF. DNA of the CDR3: TGTGCCAGCAGTGAGGGACTTCTTGGAAACACCATATATTTT.

The V call is TRBV7-2, the J call TRBJ2-7; 12 bases map to TRBD2. CDR1 is SGHTA, CDR2 FQGNSA, per germline. The junction had 12 bases not matched to a gene; V was cut back by 5 bases and J by 1 base. The CDR3 length is 18 residues. Written as DNA, the CDR3 is TGTGCCAGCAGCCACAACCGGACTAGCGGGGACGCATCCTACGAGCAGTACTTC. This gives the protein CASSHNRTSGDASYEQYF.

A remark on this clone: Mismatch with germline at one junction end may stem from a read error. The CDR3: CSSSLGLAENQPQHF. CDR3 DNA sequence: TGTTCCAGCAGCTTAGGGTTGGCGGAAAATCAGCCCCAGCATTTT. The chain has TRBV7-9 and TRBJ1-5; D is unresolved. This CDR3 spans 15 amino acids. From germline, CDR1 is SEHNR and CDR2 FQNEAQ (reference sequence).

This sequence joins TRBV28 and TRBJ2-5; 10 nucleotides match TRBD1. This CDR3 region has 15 residues. Trimming cost V 6 bases and J 4 bases; bases outside gene matches: 8. Germline assignment: CDR1 MDHEN and CDR2 SYDVKM. Here the CDR3 reads CASRTTTGGVETQYF. Here the CDR3 DNA reads TGTGCCAGCAGAACAACGACAGGGGGCGTAGAGACCCAGTACTTC.

This clone was seen just once. The V and J genes are TRBV7-3 and TRBJ1-2, with 8 positions matching TRBD1. The CDR3 sequence is 13 residues long. Per germline, CDR1 SGHTA and CDR2 FQGTGA. V gave up 6 bases and J gave up 8 bases; unmatched junction bases: 8. The CDR3 coding sequence is TGTGCCAGCAGTTATGAAGACAGGGGAGGCTACACCTTC. It codes for CASSYEDRGGYTF. Full variable domain (outside the CDR3, taken from reference TRBV7-3 and TRBJ1-2): GAGVSQTPSNKVTEKGKYVELRCDPISGHTALYWYRQSLGQGPEFLIYFQGTGAADDSGLPNDRFFAVRPEGSVSTLKIQRTERGDSAVYLCASSYEDRGGYTFGSGTRLTVV.

The rearrangement links TRBV7-6 to TRBJ2-1, with TRBD1 as a possible D gene (5 bases). This CDR3 comprises 13 residues. Trimming removed 5 bases at V and 9 bases at J, with 14 bases between. Germline values: CDR1 SGHVS, CDR2 FNYEAQ. The CDR3: CASSDRQLGEQFF. The CDR3 DNA is TGTGCCAGCAGCGACCGACAGCTCGGTGAGCAGTTCTTC.

V and J are TRBV23-1 and TRBJ2-7; tentatively, D is TRBD1 (5 bases). TRBV23-1 is an open reading frame, and its role is uncertain. With 0 bases removed from V and 0 bases from J, the gap between germline ends came to 6 bases. CDR3 length: 14 residues. The CDR3 DNA follows: TGCGCCAGCAGTCAATCGGGGCTCTCCTACGAGCAGTACTTC. This encodes CASSQSGLSYEQYF.